The rows below give T cell receptor beta chains drawn from one sample of a study of T cell repertoires in cytomegalovirus infection. TCRdb redid the calling of the reads with MiXCR, one entry per CDR3 protein. The profile shows some 940,000 distinct CDR3 sequences, 30% to 40% of them singletons. Their antigens remain unidentified. The sequencing used cultured CD8+ T cells from PBMCs, collected from culture after CMV antigen stimulation. The receptors were gathered from a human donor in good health (CMV status not recorded). Some clones in this sample may be carry-over from other donors' samples. The conserved cysteine and the conserved F or W are not part of the CDR3 here. D genes are given only for firm matches. Size is omitted from some rows. Given values are once, few, many or a class for expanded clones.

clone size,D gene,J gene,V gene,CDR3 protein
many,TRBD2,TRBJ2-5,TRBV7-6,ASSSPGGEGETQY
many,-,TRBJ1-2,TRBV7-2,ASTPREIMYGYT
many,-,TRBJ2-7,TRBV7-6,ASSLAPRAEHEQY
few,-,TRBJ1-1,TRBV27,ASSLYRQANTEAF
many,TRBD1,TRBJ1-1,TRBV7-9,ASSLAGGRGEAF
few,TRBD1,TRBJ2-5,TRBV7-9,ASSGDRDQETQY
many,-,TRBJ1-1,TRBV7-2,ASSLFSRGTEAF
-,-,TRBJ2-3,TRBV24-1,ATSDSTDSTDTQY
-,-,TRBJ2-7,TRBV6-5,ASRTRQGGNERY
-,TRBD1,TRBJ1-2,TRBV27,ASRPGQVSYGYT
-,TRBD1,TRBJ1-1,TRBV4-1,ASSQMEQGEAEAF
-,-,TRBJ1-1,TRBV6-2/TRBV6-3,ASSYSRFYTEAF
many,-,TRBJ1-2,TRBV7-6,ASSLLEGSVYGYT
-,TRBD1,TRBJ2-3,TRBV7-6,ASSSDRADTQY
many,TRBD2,TRBJ2-1,TRBV7-6,ASSPTSGANEQF
-,-,TRBJ2-1,TRBV27,ASSLVAKNEQF
-,-,TRBJ1-1,TRBV6-5,ASSYSAGLGTEAF
-,TRBD2,TRBJ2-5,TRBV7-8,ASSFGTSGGEYQETQY
-,TRBD1,TRBJ1-5,TRBV7-8,ASSPMRQGAINQPQH
-,-,TRBJ2-2,TRBV5-5,ASSPWWTQNTGELF
many,TRBD2,TRBJ2-7,TRBV7-8,ASSLGGAVAGGLLLYEQY
-,TRBD1,TRBJ1-3,TRBV7-7,ATSPRGRGSSGNTIY
-,TRBD1,TRBJ1-4,TRBV28,ASSAHRDRVEKLF
-,TRBD2,TRBJ2-7,TRBV3-1,ASSQTAPGGSYEQY
-,TRBD2,TRBJ2-1,TRBV5-6,ASSLARAGGRNEHF
-,-,TRBJ2-7,TRBV19,ASSTAGTSYEQY
few,-,TRBJ1-5,TRBV28,ASSPLGGGPGEPQH
few,TRBD2,TRBJ2-7,TRBV11-2,ASSPREAYEQY
many,-,TRBJ2-7,TRBV7-6,ASSLEAGTSSYEQY
few,TRBD2,TRBJ2-1,TRBV4-2,ASSHELAGGGNEQF
few,-,TRBJ2-1,TRBV18,ASSPEKGVNEQF
-,-,TRBJ2-1,TRBV6-5,ASSHDDNEQF
few,-,TRBJ2-3,TRBV4-3,ASSPEQAGGDTQY
few,-,TRBJ1-1,TRBV29-1,SVGVTEAF
-,-,TRBJ2-3,TRBV7-9,AAATDTQY
-,-,TRBJ2-7,TRBV20-1,SARDQFLSYEQY
-,-,TRBJ1-5,TRBV27,ASSSSEGDASQPQH
few,-,TRBJ2-5,TRBV10-3,AISPRLGQSGETQY
-,-,TRBJ2-3,TRBV5-5,ASSLTGVDTQY